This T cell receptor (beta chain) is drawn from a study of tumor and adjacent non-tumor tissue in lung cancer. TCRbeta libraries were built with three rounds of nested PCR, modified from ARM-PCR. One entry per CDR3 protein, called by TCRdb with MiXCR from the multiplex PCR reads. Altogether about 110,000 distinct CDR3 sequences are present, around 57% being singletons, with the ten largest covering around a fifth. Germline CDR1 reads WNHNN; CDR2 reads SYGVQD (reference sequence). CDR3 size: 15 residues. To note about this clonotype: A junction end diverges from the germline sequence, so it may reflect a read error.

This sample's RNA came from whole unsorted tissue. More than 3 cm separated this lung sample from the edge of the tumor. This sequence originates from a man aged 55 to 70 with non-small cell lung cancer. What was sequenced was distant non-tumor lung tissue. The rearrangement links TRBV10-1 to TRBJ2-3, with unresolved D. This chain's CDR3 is CASSENPRATDMQYF. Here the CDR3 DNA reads TGCGCCAGTAGTGAGAACCCAAGGGCCACAGATATGCAGTATTTT.